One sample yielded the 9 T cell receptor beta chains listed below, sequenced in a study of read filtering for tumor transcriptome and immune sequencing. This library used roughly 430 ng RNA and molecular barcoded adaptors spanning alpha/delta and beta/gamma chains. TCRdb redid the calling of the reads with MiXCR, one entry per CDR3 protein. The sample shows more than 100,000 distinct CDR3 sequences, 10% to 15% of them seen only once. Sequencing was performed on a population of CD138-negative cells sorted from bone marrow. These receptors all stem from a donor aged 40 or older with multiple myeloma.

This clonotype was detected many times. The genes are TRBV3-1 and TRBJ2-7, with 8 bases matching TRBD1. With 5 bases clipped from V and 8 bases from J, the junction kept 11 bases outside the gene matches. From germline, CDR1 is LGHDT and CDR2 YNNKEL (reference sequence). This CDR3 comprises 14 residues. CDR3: CASSSGTGYPQQYF. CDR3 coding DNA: TGTGCCAGCAGCTCCGGGACAGGCTATCCTCAGCAGTACTTC.

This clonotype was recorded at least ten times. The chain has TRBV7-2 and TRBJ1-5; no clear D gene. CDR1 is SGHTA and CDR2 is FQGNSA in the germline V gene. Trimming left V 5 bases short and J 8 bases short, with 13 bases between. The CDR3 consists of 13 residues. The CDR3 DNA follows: TGTGCCAGCAGCCTACGCCTGGTTGAGCCCCAGCATTTT. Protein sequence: CASSLRLVEPQHF.

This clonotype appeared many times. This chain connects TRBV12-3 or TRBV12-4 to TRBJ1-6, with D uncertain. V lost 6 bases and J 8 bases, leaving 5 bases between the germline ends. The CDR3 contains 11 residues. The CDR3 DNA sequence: TGTGCCAGCAGACTCGATTCACCCCTCCACTTT. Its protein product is CASRLDSPLHF.

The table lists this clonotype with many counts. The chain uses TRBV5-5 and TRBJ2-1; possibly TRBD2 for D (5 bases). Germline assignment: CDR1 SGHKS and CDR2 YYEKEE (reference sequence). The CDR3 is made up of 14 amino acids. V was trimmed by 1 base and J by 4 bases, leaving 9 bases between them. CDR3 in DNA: TGTGCCAGCAGCTTGCAGAGGGAATACAATGAGCAGTTCTTC. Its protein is CASSLQREYNEQFF.

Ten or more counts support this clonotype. The CDR3 region is CAWSVQGTATNEKLFF. CDR3 DNA: TGTGCCTGGAGTGTACAAGGGACAGCAACTAATGAAAAACTGTTTTTT. J is TRBJ1-4 and V is TRBV30, with 7 bases lining up with TRBD1. Germline V gene data show CDR1 as GTSNPN and CDR2 as SVGIG (reference sequence). The V segment lost 0 bases and the J segment 0 bases; nucleotides outside the gene matches: 4. The CDR3 consists of 16 residues.

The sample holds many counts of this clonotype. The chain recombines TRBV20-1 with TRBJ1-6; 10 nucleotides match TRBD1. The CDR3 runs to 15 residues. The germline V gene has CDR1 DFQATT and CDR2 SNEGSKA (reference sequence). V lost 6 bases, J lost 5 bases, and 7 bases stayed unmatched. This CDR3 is CSARTGGSNNSPLHF. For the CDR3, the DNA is TGCAGTGCCAGGACAGGGGGAAGTAATAATTCACCCCTCCACTTT.

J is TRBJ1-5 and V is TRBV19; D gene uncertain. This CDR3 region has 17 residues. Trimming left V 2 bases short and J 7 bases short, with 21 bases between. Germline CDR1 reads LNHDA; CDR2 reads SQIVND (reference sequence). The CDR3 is CASSISMVGVQDQPQHF. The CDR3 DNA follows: TGTGCCAGTAGTATATCCATGGTCGGGGTGCAGGACCAGCCCCAGCATTTT.

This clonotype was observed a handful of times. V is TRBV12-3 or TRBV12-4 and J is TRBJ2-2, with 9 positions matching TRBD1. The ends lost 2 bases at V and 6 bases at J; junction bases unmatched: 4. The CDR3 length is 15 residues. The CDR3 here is CASSLTGGYAGELFF. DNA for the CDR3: TGTGCCAGCAGTTTAACAGGGGGCTACGCCGGGGAGCTGTTTTTT.

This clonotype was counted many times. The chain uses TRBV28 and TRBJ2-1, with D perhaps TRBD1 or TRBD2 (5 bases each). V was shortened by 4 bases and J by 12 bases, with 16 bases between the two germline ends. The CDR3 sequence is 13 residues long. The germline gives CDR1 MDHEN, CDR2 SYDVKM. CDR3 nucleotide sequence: TGTGCCAGCAGTTCCGGGACGCCTCTGGGGCAGTTCTTC. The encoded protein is CASSSGTPLGQFF.